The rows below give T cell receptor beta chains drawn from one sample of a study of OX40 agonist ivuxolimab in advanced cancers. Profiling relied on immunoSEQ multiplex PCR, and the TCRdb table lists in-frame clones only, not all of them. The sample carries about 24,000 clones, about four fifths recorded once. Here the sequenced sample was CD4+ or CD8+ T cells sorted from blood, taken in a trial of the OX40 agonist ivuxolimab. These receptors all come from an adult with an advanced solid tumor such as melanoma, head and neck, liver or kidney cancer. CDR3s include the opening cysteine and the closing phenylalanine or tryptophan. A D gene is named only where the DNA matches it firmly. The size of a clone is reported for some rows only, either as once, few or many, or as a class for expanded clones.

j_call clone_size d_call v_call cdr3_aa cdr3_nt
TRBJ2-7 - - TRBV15 CATSREINYEQYF TGTGCCACCAGCAGAGAAATAAACTACGAGCAGTACTTC
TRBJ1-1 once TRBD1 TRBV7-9 CASSPRTGYRTEAFF TGTGCCAGCAGCCCGCGGACAGGGTATAGGACTGAAGCTTTCTTT
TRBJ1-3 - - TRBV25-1 CASSGRDSTDTIYF TGTGCCAGCAGTGGACGGGACTCAACGGACACCATATATTTT
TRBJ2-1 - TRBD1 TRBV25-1 CASSPRGTGGFEQFF TGTGCCAGCAGCCCACGAGGGACAGGGGGCTTTGAGCAGTTCTTC
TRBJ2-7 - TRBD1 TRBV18 CASSPPGQGSYEQYF TGTGCCAGCTCACCACCGGGACAGGGTTCCTACGAGCAGTACTTC
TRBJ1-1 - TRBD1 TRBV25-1 CASSNDRGFTEAFF TGTGCCAGCAGTAACGACAGGGGGTTTACTGAAGCTTTCTTT
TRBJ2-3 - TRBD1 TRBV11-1 CASSLRQGRDTDTQYF TGTGCCAGCAGCTTAAGACAGGGGAGAGACACAGATACGCAGTATTTT
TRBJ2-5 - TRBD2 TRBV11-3 CASSAGGTKETQYF TGTGCCAGCAGCGCGGGAGGGACTAAGGAGACCCAGTACTTC
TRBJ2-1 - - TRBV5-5 CASSITPPGQFF TGTGCCAGCAGCATAACCCCCCCAGGGCAGTTCTTC
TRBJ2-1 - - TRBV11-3 CASSLGPLSYNEQFF TGTGCCAGCAGCTTAGGGCCCCTATCCTACAATGAGCAGTTCTTC
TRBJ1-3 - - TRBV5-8 CASSRGQYVAGNTIYF TGTGCCAGCAGCCGAGGACAGTACGTCGCTGGAAACACCATATATTTT
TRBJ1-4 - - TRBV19 CATPVEKLFF TGTGCCACCCCGGTTGAAAAACTGTTTTTT
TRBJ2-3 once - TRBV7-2 CASSSQGRGVTDTQYF TGTGCCAGCAGCTCCCAGGGCAGGGGGGTCACAGATACGCAGTATTTT
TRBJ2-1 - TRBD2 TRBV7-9 CASSPRIGGAEEQFF TGTGCCAGCAGCCCCCGGATCGGGGGGGCGGAAGAGCAGTTCTTC
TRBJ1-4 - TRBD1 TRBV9 CASSVADRAEKLFF TGTGCCAGCAGCGTAGCCGACAGGGCTGAAAAACTGTTTTTT
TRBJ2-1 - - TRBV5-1 CASSHPADSYNEQFF TGCGCCAGCAGCCACCCGGCGGACTCCTACAATGAGCAGTTCTTC
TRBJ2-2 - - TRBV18 CASSPTAGVDTGELFF TGTGCCAGCTCACCCACGGCGGGTGTAGACACCGGGGAGCTGTTTTTT
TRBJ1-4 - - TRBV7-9 CASSSLGADNEKLFF TGTGCCAGCAGCTCCCTCGGGGCTGATAATGAAAAACTGTTTTTT
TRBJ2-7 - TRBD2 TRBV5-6 CASSLEGPGLAGPRYF TGTGCCAGCAGCTTGGAGGGCCCCGGACTAGCGGGACCCCGGTACTTC
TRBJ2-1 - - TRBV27 CASSFDELLGEQFF TGTGCCAGCAGTTTCGATGAACTTCTGGGTGAGCAGTTCTTC
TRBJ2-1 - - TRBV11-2 CASSVRQYNEQFF TGTGCCAGCAGCGTTAGACAGTACAATGAGCAGTTCTTC
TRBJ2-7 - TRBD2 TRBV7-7 CASSFAGSGGNYEQYF TGTGCCAGCAGCTTCGCAGGGAGCGGGGGCAACTACGAGCAGTACTTC
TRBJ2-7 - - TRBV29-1 CSVNDPSYEQYF TGCAGCGTTAACGACCCCTCCTACGAGCAGTACTTC
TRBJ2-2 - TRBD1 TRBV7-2 CASSSGGAGGELFF TGTGCCAGCAGCTCAGGGGGCGCGGGCGGGGAGCTGTTTTTT
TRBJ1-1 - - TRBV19 CASSIWSGNTEAFF TGTGCCAGTAGTATATGGTCAGGGAACACTGAAGCTTTCTTT
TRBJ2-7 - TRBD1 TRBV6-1 CASSRTGVGEQYF TGTGCCAGTTCTAGGACAGGGGTGGGCGAGCAGTACTTC
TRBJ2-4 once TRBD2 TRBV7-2 CASSSQIAGLYF TGTGCCAGCAGCTCACAGATAGCGGGATTGTACTTC
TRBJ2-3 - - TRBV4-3 CASSQVSGGIGSTDTQYF TGCGCCAGCAGCCAAGTCTCGGGCGGTATAGGAAGCACAGATACGCAGTATTTT
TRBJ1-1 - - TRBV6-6 CASNSGQPNTEAFF TGTGCCAGCAACTCGGGTCAGCCGAACACTGAAGCTTTCTTT
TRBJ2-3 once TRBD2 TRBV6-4 CASSEAGGASDTQYF TGTGCCAGCAGTGAGGCGGGGGGGGCGTCAGATACGCAGTATTTT
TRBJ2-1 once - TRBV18 CASSPGQYNEQFF TGTGCCAGCTCACCCGGACAGTACAATGAGCAGTTCTTC
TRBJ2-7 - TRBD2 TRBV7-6 CASSTGLAGASSYEQYF TGTGCCAGCAGCACGGGACTAGCGGGGGCTAGCTCCTACGAGCAGTACTTC
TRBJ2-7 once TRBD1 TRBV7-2 CASSADRGDYEQYF TGTGCCAGCAGCGCCGACAGGGGCGATTACGAGCAGTACTTC
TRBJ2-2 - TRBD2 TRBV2 CASRLRGDTGELFF TGTGCCAGCAGACTGCGGGGGGACACCGGGGAGCTGTTTTTT
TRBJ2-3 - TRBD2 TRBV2 CASSPKPELAALTDTQYF TGTGCCAGCAGCCCTAAGCCAGAACTAGCGGCGCTCACAGATACGCAGTATTTT
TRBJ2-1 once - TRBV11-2 CASSLARIGNNEQFF TGTGCCAGCAGCTTAGCCCGCATAGGCAACAATGAGCAGTTCTTC
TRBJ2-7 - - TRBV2 CASSGGGYEQYF TGTGCCAGCAGTGGAGGGGGCTACGAGCAGTACTTC